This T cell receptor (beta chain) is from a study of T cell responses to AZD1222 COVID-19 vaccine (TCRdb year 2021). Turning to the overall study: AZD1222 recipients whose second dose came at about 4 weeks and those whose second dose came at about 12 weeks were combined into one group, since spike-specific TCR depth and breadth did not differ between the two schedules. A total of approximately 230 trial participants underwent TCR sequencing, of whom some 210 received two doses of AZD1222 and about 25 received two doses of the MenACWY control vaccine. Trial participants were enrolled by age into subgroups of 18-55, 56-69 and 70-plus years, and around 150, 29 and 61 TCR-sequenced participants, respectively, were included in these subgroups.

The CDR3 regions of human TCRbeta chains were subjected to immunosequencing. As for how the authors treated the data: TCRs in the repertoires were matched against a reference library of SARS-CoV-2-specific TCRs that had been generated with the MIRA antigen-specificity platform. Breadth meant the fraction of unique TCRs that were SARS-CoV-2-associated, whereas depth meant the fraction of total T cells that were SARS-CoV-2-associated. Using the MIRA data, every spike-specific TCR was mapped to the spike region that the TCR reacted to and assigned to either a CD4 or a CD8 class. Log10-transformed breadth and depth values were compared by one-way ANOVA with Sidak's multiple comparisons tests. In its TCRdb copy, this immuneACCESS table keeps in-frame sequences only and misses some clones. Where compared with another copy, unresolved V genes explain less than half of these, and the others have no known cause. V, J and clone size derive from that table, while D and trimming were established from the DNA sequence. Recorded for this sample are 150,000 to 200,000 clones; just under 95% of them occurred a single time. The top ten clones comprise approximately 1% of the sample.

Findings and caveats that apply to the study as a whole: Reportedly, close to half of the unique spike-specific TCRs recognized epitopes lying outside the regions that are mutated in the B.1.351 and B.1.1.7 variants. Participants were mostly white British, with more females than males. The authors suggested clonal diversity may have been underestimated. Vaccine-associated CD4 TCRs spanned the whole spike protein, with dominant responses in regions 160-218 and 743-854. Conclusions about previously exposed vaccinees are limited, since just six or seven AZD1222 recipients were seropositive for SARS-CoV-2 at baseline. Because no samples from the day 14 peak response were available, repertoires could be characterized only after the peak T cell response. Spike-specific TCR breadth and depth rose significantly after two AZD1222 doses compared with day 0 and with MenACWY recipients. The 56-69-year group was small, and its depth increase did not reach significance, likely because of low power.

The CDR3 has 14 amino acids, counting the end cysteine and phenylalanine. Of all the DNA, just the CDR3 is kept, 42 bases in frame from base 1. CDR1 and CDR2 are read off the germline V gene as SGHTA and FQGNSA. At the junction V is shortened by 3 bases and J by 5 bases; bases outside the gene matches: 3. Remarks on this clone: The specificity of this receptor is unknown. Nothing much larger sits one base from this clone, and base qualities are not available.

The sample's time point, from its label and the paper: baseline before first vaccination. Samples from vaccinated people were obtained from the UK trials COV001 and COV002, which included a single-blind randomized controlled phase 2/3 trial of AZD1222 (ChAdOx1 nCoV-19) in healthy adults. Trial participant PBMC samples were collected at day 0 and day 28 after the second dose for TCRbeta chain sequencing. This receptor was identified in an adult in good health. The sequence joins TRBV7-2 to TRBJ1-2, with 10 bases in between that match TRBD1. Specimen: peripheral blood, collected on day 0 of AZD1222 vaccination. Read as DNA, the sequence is TGTGCCAGCAGCTTGGGACAGGGGCCATATGGCTACACCTTC. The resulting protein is CASSLGQGPYGYTF.